This TCR beta chain was identified in a study of early T cells in non-severe SARS-CoV-2 infection. Study outcomes and limitations: Database matching using VDJdb favored anti-spike CD8 responses, with private and CD4 specificities left missing.

TCRdb re-analysed the 5' RACE reads in MiXCR, keeping a single row per CDR3 protein. The sample lists 100,000 to 140,000 distinct CDR3 sequences, 11% occurring once. Concerning this clonotype: Its specificity is not known.

The source of this sequence is an adult who was a healthcare worker with PCR-confirmed SARS-CoV-2 infection or an uninfected control (not recorded which). Sequencing was performed on whole blood.

The CDR3, as DNA: TGTGCCAGTAGTATTCAGACAGGATTCAACACTGAAGCTTTCTTT. Translated, it gives CASSIQTGFNTEAFF. The rearrangement joins TRBV19 to TRBJ1-1; perhaps TRBD1 as D (6 bases). CDR3 length: 15 amino acids. Trimming removed 3 bases from V and 2 bases from J, with 13 bases in between. Germline assignment: CDR1 LNHDA and CDR2 SQIVND (reference sequence).